The rows below give T cell receptor beta chains drawn from one sample of a study of early T cells in non-severe SARS-CoV-2 infection. TCRdb itself ran the 5' RACE reads through MiXCR, one entry per CDR3 protein. In the table there are approximately 84,000 distinct CDR3 sequences, 14% to 15% of which are singletons. The sequencing input was whole blood. These receptors were collected from an adult who was a healthcare worker with PCR-confirmed SARS-CoV-2 infection or an uninfected control (not recorded which). CDR3s include the opening cysteine and the closing phenylalanine or tryptophan. The D gene is left open where the match is weak. Some rows mark clone size as missing; the rest say once, few, many or name a class of expanded clone.

>.|.|TRBJ2-1|TRBV20-1
CSASGAPNNEQFF
TGCAGTGCTAGCGGCGCGCCGAACAATGAGCAGTTCTTC
>.|few|TRBJ2-1|TRBV18
CASSRGGHNEQFF
TGTGCCAGCTCACGTGGCGGGCACAATGAGCAGTTCTTC
>.|many|TRBJ2-1|TRBV6-2/TRBV6-3
CASSWANWNEQFF
TGTGCCAGCAGCTGGGCGAATTGGAATGAGCAGTTCTTC
>TRBD1|few|TRBJ2-7|TRBV29-1
CSVDTGVDEQYF
TGCAGCGTTGACACAGGGGTGGACGAGCAGTACTTC
>.|.|TRBJ1-4|TRBV5-1
CASSLDGRNEKLFF
TGCGCCAGCAGCTTGGACGGGCGGAATGAAAAACTGTTTTTT
>.|.|TRBJ2-7|TRBV29-1
CSVTEVYEQYF
TGCAGCGTTACGGAAGTATACGAGCAGTACTTC
>.|many|TRBJ2-1|TRBV4-3
CASSQVRGQNNEQFF
TGCGCCAGCAGCCAAGTCAGGGGCCAAAACAATGAGCAGTTCTTC
>TRBD1|.|TRBJ1-2|TRBV13
CASSSTGESSNYGYTF
TGTGCCAGCAGCTCGACAGGGGAATCAAGCAACTATGGCTACACCTTC
>.|.|TRBJ1-2|TRBV30
CAWSLGIKGYTF
TGTGCCTGGAGTTTAGGTATTAAGGGCTACACCTTC
>.|few|TRBJ2-3|TRBV5-1
CASSLVGSRTDTQYF
TGCGCCAGCAGCTTGGTGGGGAGTAGGACAGATACGCAGTATTTT
>.|few|TRBJ2-1|TRBV9
CASSRHDEQFF
TGTGCCAGCAGCCGACATGATGAGCAGTTCTTC
>TRBD1|few|TRBJ2-2|TRBV11-1
CASSLSGTGRGELFF
TGTGCCAGCAGCCTGTCTGGGACAGGGCGAGGGGAGCTGTTTTTT
>TRBD2|few|TRBJ2-1|TRBV5-1
CASSSKRGSGLAGGSYNEQFF
TGCGCCAGCAGCTCGAAGAGGGGTAGCGGGCTAGCGGGAGGCTCCTACAATGAGCAGTTCTTC
>.|few|TRBJ2-2|TRBV11-2
CASSLDRYTGELFF
TGTGCCAGCAGCTTAGACCGATACACCGGGGAGCTGTTTTTT
>TRBD1|few|TRBJ2-2|TRBV7-9
CASSLGGTVKPGELFF
TGTGCCAGCAGCTTAGGTGGGACAGTAAAGCCCGGGGAGCTGTTTTTT
>.|few|TRBJ2-7|TRBV18
CASSLGVQAYEQYF
TGTGCCAGCTCACTCGGGGTCCAAGCCTACGAGCAGTACTTC
>TRBD2|.|TRBJ2-7|TRBV4-1
CASSRNSGTYEQYF
TGCGCCAGCAGCCGGAATAGCGGGACCTACGAGCAGTACTTC
>.|few|TRBJ2-3|TRBV10-3
CAIRAGSTDTQYF
TGTGCCATCAGGGCAGGGAGCACAGATACGCAGTATTTT
>TRBD2|.|TRBJ2-7|TRBV20-1
CSATSEREDPYEQYF
TGCAGTGCTACTAGTGAGCGGGAGGATCCTTACGAGCAGTACTTC
>.|.|TRBJ2-2|TRBV12-3/TRBV12-4
CASRKGNYGELFF
TGTGCCAGCCGAAAGGGGAACTACGGGGAGCTGTTTTTT
>.|many|TRBJ1-5|TRBV12-3/TRBV12-4
CASSFRWGSQPQHF
TGTGCCAGCAGTTTCCGATGGGGCAGTCAGCCCCAGCATTTT
>.|few|TRBJ1-6|TRBV6-2/TRBV6-3
CASSPLGASPLHF
TGTGCCAGCAGCCCCCTGGGAGCCTCACCCCTCCACTTT
>TRBD2|.|TRBJ2-3|TRBV6-5
CASHSGRIRTDTQYF
TGTGCCAGCCATAGCGGGAGGATACGCACAGATACGCAGTATTTT
>.|few|TRBJ2-7|TRBV28
CASGHEQYF
TGTGCCAGCGGCCACGAGCAGTACTTC
>.|few|TRBJ2-2|TRBV10-3
CAISELAAGELFF
TGTGCCATCAGTGAACTAGCAGCCGGGGAGCTGTTTTTT
>.|many|TRBJ2-7|TRBV21-1
CASSKARAGPYEQYF
TGTGCCAGCAGCAAAGCTAGGGCGGGACCCTACGAGCAGTACTTC
>.|.|TRBJ1-1|TRBV25-1
CASSEWAGDTEAFF
TGTGCCAGCAGCGAGTGGGCCGGGGACACTGAAGCTTTCTTT
>TRBD2|.|TRBJ2-3|TRBV9
CASSTETSGYGDTQYF
TGTGCCAGCAGCACCGAGACTAGCGGGTACGGAGATACGCAGTATTTT